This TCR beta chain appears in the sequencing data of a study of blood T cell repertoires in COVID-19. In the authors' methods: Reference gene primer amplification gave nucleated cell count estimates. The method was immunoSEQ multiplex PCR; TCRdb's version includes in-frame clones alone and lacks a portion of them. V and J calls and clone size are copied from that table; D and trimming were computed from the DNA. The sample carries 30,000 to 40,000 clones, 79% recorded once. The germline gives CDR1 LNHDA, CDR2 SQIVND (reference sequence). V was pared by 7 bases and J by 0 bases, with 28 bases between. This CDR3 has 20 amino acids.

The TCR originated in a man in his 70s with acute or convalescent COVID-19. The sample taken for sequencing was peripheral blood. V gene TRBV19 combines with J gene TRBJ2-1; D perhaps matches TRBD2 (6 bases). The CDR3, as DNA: TGTGCCAGTAACGAGCGGGTTCGCGGGTGGACCCAAAGCTCCTACAATGAGCAGTTCTTC. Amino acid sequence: CASNERVRGWTQSSYNEQFF.